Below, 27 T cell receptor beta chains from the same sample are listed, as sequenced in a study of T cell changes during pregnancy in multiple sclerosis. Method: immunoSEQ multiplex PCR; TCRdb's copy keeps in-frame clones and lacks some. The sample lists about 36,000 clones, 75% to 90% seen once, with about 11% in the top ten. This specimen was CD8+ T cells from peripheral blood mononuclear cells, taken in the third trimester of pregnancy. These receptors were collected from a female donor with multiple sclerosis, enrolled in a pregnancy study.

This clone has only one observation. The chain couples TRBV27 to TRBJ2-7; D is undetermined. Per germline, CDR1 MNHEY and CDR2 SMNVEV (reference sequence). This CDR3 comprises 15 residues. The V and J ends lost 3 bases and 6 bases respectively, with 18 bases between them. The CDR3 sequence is CASSFFGLSLSEQYF. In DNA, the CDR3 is TGTGCCAGCAGTTTTTTTGGCCTCAGTCTTTCCGAGCAGTACTTC.

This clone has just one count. The CDR3 is CASSPSQDYGYTF. In nucleotides, the CDR3 is TGTGCCAGCAGCCCTTCCCAGGATTATGGCTACACCTTC. The V call is TRBV4-2, the J call TRBJ1-2; D ambiguous. V lost 4 bases, J lost 5 bases, and 11 bases lay in between. The CDR3 covers 13 residues. Germline CDR1 and CDR2: LGHNA and YNFKEQ.

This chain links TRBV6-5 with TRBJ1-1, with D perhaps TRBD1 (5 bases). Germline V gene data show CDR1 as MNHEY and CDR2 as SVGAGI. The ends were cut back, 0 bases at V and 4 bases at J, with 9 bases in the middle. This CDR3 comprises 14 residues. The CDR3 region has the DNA TGTGCCAGCAGTTACTCGCAGGGTGGCACTGAAGCTTTCTTT. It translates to CASSYSQGGTEAFF.

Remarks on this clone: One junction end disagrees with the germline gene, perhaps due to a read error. The CDR3 DNA sequence: TGTGCCAGCAGCTTAGGCGGAGTCCACTTC. The encoded protein is CASSLGGVHF. The genes are TRBV7-9 and TRBJ2-4; D is undetermined. This CDR3 spans 10 amino acids. CDR1 is SEHNR and CDR2 is FQNEAQ in the germline V gene (reference sequence). Drawing the rest from reference TRBV7-9 and TRBJ2-4, the complete variable domain is DTGVSQNPRHKITKRGQNVTFRCDPISEHNRLYWYRQTLGQGPEFLTYFQNEAQLEKSRLLSDRFSAERPKGSFSTLEIQRTEQGDSAMYLCASSLGGVHFGAGTRLSVL.

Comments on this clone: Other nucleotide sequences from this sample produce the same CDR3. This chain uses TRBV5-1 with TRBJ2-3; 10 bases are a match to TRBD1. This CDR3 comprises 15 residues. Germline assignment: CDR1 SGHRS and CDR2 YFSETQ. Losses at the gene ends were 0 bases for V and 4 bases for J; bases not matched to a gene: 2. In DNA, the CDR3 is TGCGCCAGCAGCTTGGAAGGACAGGGGGCAGATACGCAGTATTTT. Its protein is CASSLEGQGADTQYF.

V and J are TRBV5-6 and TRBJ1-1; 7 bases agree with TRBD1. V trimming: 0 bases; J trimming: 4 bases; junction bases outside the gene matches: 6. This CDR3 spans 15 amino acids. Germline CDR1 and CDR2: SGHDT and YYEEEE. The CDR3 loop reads CASSLVQGFGTEAFF. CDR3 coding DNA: TGTGCCAGCAGCTTGGTACAGGGGTTCGGCACTGAAGCTTTCTTT.

The CDR3 here is CASRTEGQAHREQYF. For the CDR3, the DNA is TGTGCCAGCAGGACCGAAGGACAGGCCCACAGGGAGCAGTACTTC. The genes are TRBV28 and TRBJ2-7, with 7 bases that match TRBD1. The CDR3 covers 15 residues. The V segment lost 6 bases and the J segment 7 bases; nucleotides outside the gene matches: 15. From germline, CDR1 is MDHEN and CDR2 SYDVKM.

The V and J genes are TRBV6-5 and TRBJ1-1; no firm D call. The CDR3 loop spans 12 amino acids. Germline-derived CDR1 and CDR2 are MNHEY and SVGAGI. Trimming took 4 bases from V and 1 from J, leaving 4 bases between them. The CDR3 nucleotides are TGTGCCAGCAGTTTTCAGAACACTGAAGCTTTCTTT. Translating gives CASSFQNTEAFF.

The CDR3 is CASSLVTGGYEQYF. The CDR3 region has the DNA TGTGCCAGCAGCTTAGTTACGGGAGGCTACGAGCAGTACTTC. The chain has TRBV11-2 and TRBJ2-7; 7 bases agree with TRBD2. J lost 3 bases, V lost 1 base, and 3 bases had no gene match. CDR3 length equals 14 residues. In germline, CDR1 is SGHAT, CDR2 FQNNGV.

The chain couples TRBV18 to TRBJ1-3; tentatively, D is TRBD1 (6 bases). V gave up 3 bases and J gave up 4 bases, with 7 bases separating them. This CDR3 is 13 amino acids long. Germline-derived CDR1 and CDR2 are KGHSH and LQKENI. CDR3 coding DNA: TGTGCCAGCTCACCCACAGGGGGAAACACCATATATTTT. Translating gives CASSPTGGNTIYF.

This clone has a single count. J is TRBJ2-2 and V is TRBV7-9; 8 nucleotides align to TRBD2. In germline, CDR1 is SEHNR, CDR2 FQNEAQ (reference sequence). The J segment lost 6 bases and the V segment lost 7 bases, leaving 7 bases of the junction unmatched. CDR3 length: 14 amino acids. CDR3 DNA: TGTGCCAGCACCTCCCCGGGGGGGGCCGGGGAGCTGTTTTTT. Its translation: CASTSPGGAGELFF.

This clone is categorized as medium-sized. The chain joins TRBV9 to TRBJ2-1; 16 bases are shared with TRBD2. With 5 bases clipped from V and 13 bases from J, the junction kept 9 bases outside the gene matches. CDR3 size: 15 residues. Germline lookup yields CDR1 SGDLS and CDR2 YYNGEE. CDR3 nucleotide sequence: TGTGCCAGCAGTGGGGGGACTAGCGGGAGGGTACCCCAGTTCTTC. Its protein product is CASSGGTSGRVPQFF.

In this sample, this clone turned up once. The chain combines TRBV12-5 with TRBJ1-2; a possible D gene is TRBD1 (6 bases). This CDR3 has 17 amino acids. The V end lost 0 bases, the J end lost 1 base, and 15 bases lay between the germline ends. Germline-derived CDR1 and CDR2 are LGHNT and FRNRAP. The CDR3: CASGLVLAGVHNYGYTF. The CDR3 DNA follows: TGTGCTAGTGGTTTGGTATTGGCAGGGGTGCATAACTATGGCTACACCTTC.

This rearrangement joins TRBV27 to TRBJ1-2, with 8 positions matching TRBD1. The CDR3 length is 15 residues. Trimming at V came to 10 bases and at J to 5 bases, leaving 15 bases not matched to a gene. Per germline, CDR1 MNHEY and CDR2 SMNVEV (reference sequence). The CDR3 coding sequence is TGTGCCACCGGACAGGGTCTCCTTCCTTGGTATGGCTACACCTTC. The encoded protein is CATGQGLLPWYGYTF.

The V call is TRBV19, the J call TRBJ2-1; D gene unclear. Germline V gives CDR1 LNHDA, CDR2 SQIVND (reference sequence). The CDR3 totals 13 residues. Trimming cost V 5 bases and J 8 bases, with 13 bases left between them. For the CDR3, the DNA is TGTGCCAGTAGTGTCTGGCGCGGTGATGAGCAGTTCTTC. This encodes CASSVWRGDEQFF.

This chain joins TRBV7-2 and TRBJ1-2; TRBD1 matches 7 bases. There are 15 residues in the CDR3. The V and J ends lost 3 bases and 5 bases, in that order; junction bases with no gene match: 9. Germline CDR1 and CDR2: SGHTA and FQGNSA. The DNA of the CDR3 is TGTGCCAGCAGCTTTACACAGGGGTCGGGGTATGGCTACACCTTC. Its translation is CASSFTQGSGYGYTF.

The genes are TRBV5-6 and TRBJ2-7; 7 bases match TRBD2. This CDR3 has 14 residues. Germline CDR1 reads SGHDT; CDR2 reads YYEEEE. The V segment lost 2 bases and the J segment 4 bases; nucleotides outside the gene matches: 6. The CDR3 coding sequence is TGTGCCAGCAGCTTAGGCCCTAGCGGATACGAGCAGTACTTC. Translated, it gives CASSLGPSGYEQYF. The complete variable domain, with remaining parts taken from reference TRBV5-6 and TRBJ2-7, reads DAGVTQSPTHLIKTRGQQVTLRCSPKSGHDTVSWYQQALGQGPQFIFQYYEEEERQRGNFPDRFSGHQFPNYSSELNVNALLLGDSALYLCASSLGPSGYEQYFGPGTRLTVT.

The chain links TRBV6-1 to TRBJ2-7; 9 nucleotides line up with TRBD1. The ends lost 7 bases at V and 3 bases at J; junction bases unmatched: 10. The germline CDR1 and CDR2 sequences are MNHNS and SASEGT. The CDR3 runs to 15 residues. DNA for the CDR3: TGTGCCAGCATTGTTTACGGGACAGGGTACTACGAGCAGTACTTC. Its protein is CASIVYGTGYYEQYF.

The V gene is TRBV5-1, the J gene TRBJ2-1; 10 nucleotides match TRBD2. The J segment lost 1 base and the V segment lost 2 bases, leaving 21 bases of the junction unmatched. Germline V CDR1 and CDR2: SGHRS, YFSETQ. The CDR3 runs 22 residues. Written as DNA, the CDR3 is TGCGCCAGCAGCTTACCGGACGGACTAGCGGCGGGGGCCCTCGGTTCCTACAATGAGCAGTTCTTC. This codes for CASSLPDGLAAGALGSYNEQFF.

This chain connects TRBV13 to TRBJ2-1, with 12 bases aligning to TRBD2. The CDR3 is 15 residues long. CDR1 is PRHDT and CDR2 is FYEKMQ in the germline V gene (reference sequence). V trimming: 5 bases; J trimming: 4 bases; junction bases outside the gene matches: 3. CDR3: CASSPGLAGYNEQFF. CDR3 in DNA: TGTGCCAGCAGCCCTGGACTAGCGGGGTACAATGAGCAGTTCTTC.

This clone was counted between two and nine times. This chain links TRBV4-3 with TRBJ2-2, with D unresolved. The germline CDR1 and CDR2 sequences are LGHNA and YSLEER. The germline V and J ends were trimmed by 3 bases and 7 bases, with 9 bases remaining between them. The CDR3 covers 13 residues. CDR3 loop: CASSQQYLGELFF. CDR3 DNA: TGCGCCAGCAGCCAGCAGTATCTCGGGGAGCTGTTTTTT.

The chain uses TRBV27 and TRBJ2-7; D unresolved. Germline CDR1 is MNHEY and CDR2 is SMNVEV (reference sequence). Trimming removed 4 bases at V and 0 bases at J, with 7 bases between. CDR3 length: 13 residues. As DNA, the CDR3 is TGTGCCAGCAGTTCCGGCGGCTCCTACGAGCAGTACTTC. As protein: CASSSGGSYEQYF.

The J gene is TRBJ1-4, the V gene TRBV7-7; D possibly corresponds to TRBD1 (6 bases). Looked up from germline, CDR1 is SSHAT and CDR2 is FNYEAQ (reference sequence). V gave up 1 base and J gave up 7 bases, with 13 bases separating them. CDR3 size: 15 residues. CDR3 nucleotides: TGTGCCAGCAGCTTAGGTCCAGGGGAAGGTGAAAAACTGTTTTTT. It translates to CASSLGPGEGEKLFF. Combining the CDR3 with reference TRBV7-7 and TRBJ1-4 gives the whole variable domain GAGVSQSPRYKVTKRGQDVTLRCDPISSHATLYWYQQALGQGPEFLTYFNYEAQPDKSGLPSDRFSAERPEGSISTLTIQRTEQRDSAMYRCASSLGPGEGEKLFFGSGTQLSVL.

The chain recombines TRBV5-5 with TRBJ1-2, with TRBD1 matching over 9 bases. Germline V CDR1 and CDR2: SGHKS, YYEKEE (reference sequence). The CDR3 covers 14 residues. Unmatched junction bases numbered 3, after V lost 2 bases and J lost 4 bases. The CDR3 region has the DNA TGTGCCAGCAGCTTCGGACAGGGGATCTATGGCTACACCTTC. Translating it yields CASSFGQGIYGYTF.

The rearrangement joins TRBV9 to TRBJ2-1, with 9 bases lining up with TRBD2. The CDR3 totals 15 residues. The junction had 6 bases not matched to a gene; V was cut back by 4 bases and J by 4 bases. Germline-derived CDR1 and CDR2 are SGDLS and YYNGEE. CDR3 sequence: CASSTTSGSYNEQFF. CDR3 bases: TGTGCCAGCAGCACAACTAGCGGGTCGTACAATGAGCAGTTCTTC.

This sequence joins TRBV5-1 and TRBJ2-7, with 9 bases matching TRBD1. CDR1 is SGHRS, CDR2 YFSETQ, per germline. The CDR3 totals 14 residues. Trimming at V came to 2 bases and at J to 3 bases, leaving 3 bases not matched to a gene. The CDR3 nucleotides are TGCGCCAGCAGCTTTACAGGGGGCTTCTACGAGCAGTACTTC. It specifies CASSFTGGFYEQYF.

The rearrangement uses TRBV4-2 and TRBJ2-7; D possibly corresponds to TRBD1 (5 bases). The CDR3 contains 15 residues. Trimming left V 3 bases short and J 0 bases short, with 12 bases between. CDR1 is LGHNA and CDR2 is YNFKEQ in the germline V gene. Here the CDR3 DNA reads TGTGCCAGCAGCCATGGGCAGGGAAGCTCCTACGAGCAGTACTTC. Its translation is CASSHGQGSSYEQYF.